The rows below give T cell receptor beta chains drawn from one sample of a study of T cells in Graves' hyperthyroidism and ophthalmopathy. From the multiplex PCR reads, TCRdb called clonotypes with MiXCR, one entry per CDR3 protein. This sample carries 600,000 to 750,000 distinct CDR3 sequences, 17% of them seen once, and the ten largest clones take roughly 15%. The sample consisted of blood. Every receptor here comes from a man aged 45-65 years with Graves' hyperthyroidism. The CDR3 runs from the conserved cysteine through the conserved F or W. A D gene is named only where the DNA matches it firmly. The size entry is marked missing in some rows and otherwise reads once, few, many or a size class.

j_call	cdr3_length	d_call	v_call	clone_size	cdr3_aa	cdr3_nt
TRBJ2-1	15	TRBD1	TRBV28	many	CASSWGDREVDEQFF	TGTGCCAGCAGTTGGGGGGACAGGGAGGTGGATGAGCAGTTCTTC
TRBJ2-5	16	TRBD2	TRBV7-3	many	CASSLIAGGPWETQYF	TGTGCCAGCAGCCTAATAGCGGGAGGGCCCTGGGAGACCCAGTACTTC
TRBJ2-5	16	TRBD2	TRBV3-1	many	CASSQDWLAGGETQYF	TGTGCCAGCAGCCAAGATTGGCTAGCGGGAGGAGAGACCCAGTACTTC
TRBJ2-5	14	NA	TRBV5-4	NA	CASSLGSGPETQYF	TGTGCCAGCAGCCTTGGATCAGGGCCAGAGACCCAGTACTTC
TRBJ2-7	14	TRBD1	TRBV20-1	many	CSARGQGRVREQYF	TGCAGTGCTAGGGGACAGGGAAGGGTACGGGAGCAGTACTTC
TRBJ1-1	15	NA	TRBV13	NA	CASSPILGENTEAFF	TGTGCCAGCAGCCCAATCCTCGGGGAGAACACTGAAGCTTTCTTT
TRBJ1-2	16	NA	TRBV19	few	CASSYKGQHFNYGYTF	TGTGCCAGTAGCTACAAGGGGCAGCACTTTAACTATGGCTACACCTTC
TRBJ2-1	13	NA	TRBV2	NA	CASIEGVYNEQFF	TGTGCCAGCATTGAAGGAGTCTACAATGAGCAGTTCTTC
TRBJ2-2	14	TRBD2	TRBV28	few	CASQRDANTGELFF	TGTGCCAGCCAGCGGGATGCGAACACCGGGGAGCTGTTTTTT
TRBJ1-1	15	NA	TRBV11-2	NA	CASSFPGSMNTEAFF	TGTGCCAGCAGCTTCCCGGGAAGTATGAACACTGAAGCTTTCTTT
TRBJ2-1	16	TRBD2	TRBV6-2/TRBV6-3	few	CASSYSILAGNVEQFF	TGTGCCAGCAGTTACTCGATTCTAGCGGGTAATGTTGAGCAGTTCTTC
TRBJ1-6	11	NA	TRBV7-3	many	CASSGGGPLHF	TGTGCCAGCAGTGGGGGAGGACCCCTCCACTTT
TRBJ1-2	13	NA	TRBV5-1	few	CASSTPDNYGYTF	TGCGCCAGCAGCACCCCAGATAACTATGGCTACACCTTC
TRBJ2-7	16	NA	TRBV19	many	CASSYGDTAGTYEQYF	TGTGCCAGTAGCTACGGGGACACCGCGGGAACCTACGAGCAGTACTTC
TRBJ1-4	13	NA	TRBV6-9	NA	CASSYGTEEKLFF	TGTGCCAGCAGTTATGGGACGGAGGAAAAACTGTTTTTT
TRBJ2-1	18	TRBD2	TRBV6-2/TRBV6-3	NA	CASSYSSGLAGARDEQFF	TGTGCCAGCAGTTACTCGAGCGGACTAGCGGGAGCCCGGGATGAGCAGTTCTTC
TRBJ2-3	15	TRBD2	TRBV20-1	many	CSALGLAGGLDTQYF	TGCAGTGCTCTAGGACTAGCGGGAGGTTTAGATACGCAGTATTTT
TRBJ2-2	16	TRBD2	TRBV2	few	CASSERLAVNTGELFF	TGTGCCAGCAGTGAACGACTAGCGGTGAACACCGGGGAGCTGTTTTTT
TRBJ1-5	17	NA	TRBV5-5	many	CASSLGWRFESNQPQHF	TGTGCCAGCAGCTTAGGATGGAGGTTTGAGAGCAATCAGCCCCAGCATTTT
TRBJ1-2	13	NA	TRBV27	many	CASSPRRVHGYTF	TGTGCCAGCAGCCCTAGGAGGGTCCATGGCTACACCTTC
TRBJ1-1	15	TRBD1	TRBV28	many	CASSVSGQMNTEAFF	TGTGCCAGCAGCGTGTCGGGACAGATGAACACTGAAGCTTTCTTT
TRBJ1-6	15	NA	TRBV7-3	many	CASSLIAGGNSPLHF	TGTGCCAGCAGCTTAATAGCCGGCGGGAATTCACCCCTCCACTTT
TRBJ2-7	15	NA	TRBV30	many	CAWGRWGRRGYEQYF	TGTGCCTGGGGGAGGTGGGGCAGAAGGGGCTACGAGCAGTACTTC